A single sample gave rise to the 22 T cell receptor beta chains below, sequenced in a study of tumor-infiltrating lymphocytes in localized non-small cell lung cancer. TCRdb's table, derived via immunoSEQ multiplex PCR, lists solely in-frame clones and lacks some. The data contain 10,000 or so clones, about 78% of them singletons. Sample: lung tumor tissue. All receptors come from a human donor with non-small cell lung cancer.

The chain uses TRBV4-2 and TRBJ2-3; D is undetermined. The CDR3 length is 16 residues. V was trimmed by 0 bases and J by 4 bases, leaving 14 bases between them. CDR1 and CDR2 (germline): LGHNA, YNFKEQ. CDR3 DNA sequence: TGTGCCAGCAGCCAAGAAGAAAGGGTAGGAGCAGATACGCAGTATTTT. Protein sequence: CASSQEERVGADTQYF.

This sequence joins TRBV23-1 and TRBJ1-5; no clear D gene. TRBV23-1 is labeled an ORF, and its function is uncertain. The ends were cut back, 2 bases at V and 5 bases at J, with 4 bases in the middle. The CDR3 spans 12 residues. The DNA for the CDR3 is TGCGCCAGCAGTCAAAAAGATCAGCCCCAGCATTTT. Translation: CASSQKDQPQHF.

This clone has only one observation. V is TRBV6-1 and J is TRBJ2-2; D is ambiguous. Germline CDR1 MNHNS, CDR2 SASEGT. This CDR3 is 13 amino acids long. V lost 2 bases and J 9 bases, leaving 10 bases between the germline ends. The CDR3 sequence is CASSELPSRELFF. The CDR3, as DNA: TGTGCCAGCAGTGAACTCCCTTCCCGGGAGCTGTTTTTT.

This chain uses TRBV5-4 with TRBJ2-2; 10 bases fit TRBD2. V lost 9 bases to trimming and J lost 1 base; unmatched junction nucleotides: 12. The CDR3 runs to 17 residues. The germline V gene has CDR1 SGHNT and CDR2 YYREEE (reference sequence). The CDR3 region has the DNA TGTGCCACAATGGGGCAGCGGGAGGGCGTGAACACCGGGGAGCTGTTTTTT. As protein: CATMGQREGVNTGELFF.

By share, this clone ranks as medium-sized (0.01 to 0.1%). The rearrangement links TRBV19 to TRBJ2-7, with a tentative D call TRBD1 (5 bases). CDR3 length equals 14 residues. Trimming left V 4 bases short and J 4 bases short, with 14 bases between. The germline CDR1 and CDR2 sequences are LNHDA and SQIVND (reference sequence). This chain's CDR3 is CASSKGDFRYEQYF. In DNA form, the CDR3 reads TGTGCCAGTAGTAAAGGGGATTTTCGGTACGAGCAGTACTTC.

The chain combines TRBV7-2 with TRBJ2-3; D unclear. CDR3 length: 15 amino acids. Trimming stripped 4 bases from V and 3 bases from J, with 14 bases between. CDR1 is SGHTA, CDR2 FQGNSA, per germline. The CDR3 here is CASSYPGEITDTQYF. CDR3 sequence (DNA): TGTGCCAGCAGCTACCCCGGTGAGATAACAGATACGCAGTATTTT.

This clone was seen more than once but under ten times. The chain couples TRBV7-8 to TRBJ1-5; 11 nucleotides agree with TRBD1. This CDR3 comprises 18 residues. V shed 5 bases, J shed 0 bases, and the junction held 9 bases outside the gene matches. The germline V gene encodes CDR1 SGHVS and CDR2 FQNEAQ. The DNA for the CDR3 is TGTGCCAGCAGCAGCCGGGACAGGGGGTCAGCTAGCAATCAGCCCCAGCATTTT. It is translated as CASSSRDRGSASNQPQHF.

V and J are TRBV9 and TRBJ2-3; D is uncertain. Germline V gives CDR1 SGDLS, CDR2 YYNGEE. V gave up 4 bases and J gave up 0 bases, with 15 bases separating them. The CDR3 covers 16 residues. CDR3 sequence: CASSHQWSVSTDTQYF. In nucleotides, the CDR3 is TGTGCCAGCAGCCACCAATGGTCAGTGAGCACAGATACGCAGTATTTT.

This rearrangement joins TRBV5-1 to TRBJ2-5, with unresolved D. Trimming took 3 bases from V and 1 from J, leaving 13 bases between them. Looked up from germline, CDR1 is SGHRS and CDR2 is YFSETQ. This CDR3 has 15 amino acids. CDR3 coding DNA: TGCGCCAGCAGCTCGTTAGGGCGGATCCAAGAGACCCAGTACTTC. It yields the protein CASSSLGRIQETQYF. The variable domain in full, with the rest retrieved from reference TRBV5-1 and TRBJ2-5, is KAGVTQTPRYLIKTRGQQVTLSCSPISGHRSVSWYQQTPGQGLQFLFEYFSETQRNKGNFPGRFSGRQFSNSRSEMNVSTLELGDSALYLCASSSLGRIQETQYFGPGTRLLVL.

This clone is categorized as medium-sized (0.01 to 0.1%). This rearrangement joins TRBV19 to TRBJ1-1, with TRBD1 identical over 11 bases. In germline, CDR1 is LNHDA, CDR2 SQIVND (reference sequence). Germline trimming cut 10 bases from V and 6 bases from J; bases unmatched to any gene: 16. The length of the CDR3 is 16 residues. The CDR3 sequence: CATDGHTGTGGPEAFF. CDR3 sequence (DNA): TGTGCCACCGATGGACATACGGGGACAGGGGGACCTGAAGCTTTCTTT.

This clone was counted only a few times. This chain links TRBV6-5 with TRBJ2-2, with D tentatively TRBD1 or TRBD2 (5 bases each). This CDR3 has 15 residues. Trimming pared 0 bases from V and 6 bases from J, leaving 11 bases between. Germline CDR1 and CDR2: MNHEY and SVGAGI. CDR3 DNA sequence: TGTGCCAGCAGTTACTCGTTCTTGGGGGCCGGGGAGCTGTTTTTT. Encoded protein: CASSYSFLGAGELFF.

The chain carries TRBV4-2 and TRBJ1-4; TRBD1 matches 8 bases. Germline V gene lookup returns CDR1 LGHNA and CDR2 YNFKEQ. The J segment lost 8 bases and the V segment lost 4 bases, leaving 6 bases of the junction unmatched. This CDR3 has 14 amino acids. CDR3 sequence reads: CASSPERQGEKLFF. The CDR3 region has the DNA TGTGCCAGCAGCCCTGAGCGACAGGGGGAAAAACTGTTTTTT.

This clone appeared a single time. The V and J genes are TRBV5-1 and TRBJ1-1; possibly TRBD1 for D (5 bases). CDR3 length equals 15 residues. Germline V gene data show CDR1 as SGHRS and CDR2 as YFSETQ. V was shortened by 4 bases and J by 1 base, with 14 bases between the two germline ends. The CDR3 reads CASSNTPGQNTEAFF. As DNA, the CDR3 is TGCGCCAGCAGCAATACGCCCGGACAGAACACTGAAGCTTTCTTT.

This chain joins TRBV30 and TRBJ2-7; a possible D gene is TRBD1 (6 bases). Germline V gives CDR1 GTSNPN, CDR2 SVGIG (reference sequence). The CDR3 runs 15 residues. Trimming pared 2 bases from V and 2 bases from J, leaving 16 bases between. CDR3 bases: TGTGCCTGGAGTATCTCCGGGACACTTCCCTACGAGCAGTACTTC. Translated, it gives CAWSISGTLPYEQYF.

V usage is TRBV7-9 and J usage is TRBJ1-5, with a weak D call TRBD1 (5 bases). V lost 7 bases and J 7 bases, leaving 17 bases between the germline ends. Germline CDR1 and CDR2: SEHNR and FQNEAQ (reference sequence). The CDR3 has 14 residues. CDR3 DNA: TGTGCCAGCAACGTGGGGGGGGTAGGGCAGCCCCAGCATTTT. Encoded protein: CASNVGGVGQPQHF.

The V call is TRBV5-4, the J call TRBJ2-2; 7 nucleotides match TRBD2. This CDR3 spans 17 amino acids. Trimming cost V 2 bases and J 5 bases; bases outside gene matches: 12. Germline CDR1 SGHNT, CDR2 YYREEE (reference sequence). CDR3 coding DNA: TGTGCCAGCAGCTTAGTTCTTGGGGGAGGGGATACCGGGGAGCTGTTTTTT. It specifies CASSLVLGGGDTGELFF. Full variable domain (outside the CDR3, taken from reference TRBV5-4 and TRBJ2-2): ETGVTQSPTHLIKTRGQQVTLRCSSQSGHNTVSWYQQALGQGPQFIFQYYREEENGRGNFPPRFSGLQFPNYSSELNVNALELDDSALYLCASSLVLGGGDTGELFFGEGSRLTVL.

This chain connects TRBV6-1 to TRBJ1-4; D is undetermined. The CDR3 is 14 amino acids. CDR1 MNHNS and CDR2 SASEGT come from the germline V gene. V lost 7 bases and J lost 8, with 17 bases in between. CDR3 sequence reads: CASIIGPNSEKLFF. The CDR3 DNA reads TGTGCCAGCATCATAGGACCTAATTCGGAAAAACTGTTTTTT.

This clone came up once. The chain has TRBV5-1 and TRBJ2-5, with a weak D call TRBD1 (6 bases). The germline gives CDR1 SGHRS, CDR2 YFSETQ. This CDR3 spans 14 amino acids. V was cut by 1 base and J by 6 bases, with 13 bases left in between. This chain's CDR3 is CASSLTPGQQTQYF. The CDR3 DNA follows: TGCGCCAGCAGCTTGACCCCGGGACAACAGACCCAGTACTTC.

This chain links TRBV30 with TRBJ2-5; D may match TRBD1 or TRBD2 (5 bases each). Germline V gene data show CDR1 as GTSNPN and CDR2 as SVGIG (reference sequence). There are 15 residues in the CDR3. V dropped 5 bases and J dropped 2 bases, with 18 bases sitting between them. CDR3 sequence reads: CAWSLLGTEQETQYF. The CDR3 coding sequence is TGTGCCTGGTCACTGCTCGGGACCGAGCAAGAGACCCAGTACTTC.

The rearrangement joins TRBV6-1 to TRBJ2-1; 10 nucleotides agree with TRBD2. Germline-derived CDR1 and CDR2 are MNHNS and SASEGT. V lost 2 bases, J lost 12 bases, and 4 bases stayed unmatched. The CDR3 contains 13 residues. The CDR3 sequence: CASSETSGMGQFF. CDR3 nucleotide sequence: TGTGCCAGCAGTGAAACTAGCGGGATGGGGCAGTTCTTC.

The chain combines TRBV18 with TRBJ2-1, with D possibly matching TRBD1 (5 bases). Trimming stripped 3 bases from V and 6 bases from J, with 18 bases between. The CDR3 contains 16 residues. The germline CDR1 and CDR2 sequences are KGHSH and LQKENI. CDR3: CASSPFEGWGGNEQFF. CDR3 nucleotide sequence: TGTGCCAGCTCACCGTTCGAAGGTTGGGGCGGCAATGAGCAGTTCTTC.

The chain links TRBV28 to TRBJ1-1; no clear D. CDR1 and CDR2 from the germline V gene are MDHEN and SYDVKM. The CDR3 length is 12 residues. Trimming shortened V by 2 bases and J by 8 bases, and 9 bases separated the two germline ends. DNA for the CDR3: TGTGCCAGCAGTTTAACTTACAAGGAAGCTTTCTTT. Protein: CASSLTYKEAFF. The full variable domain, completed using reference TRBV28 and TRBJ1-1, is DVKVTQSSRYLVKRTGEKVFLECVQDMDHENMFWYRQDPGLGLRLIYFSYDVKMKEKGDIPEGYSVSREKKERFSLILESASTNQTSMYLCASSLTYKEAFFGQGTRLTVV.